One sample yielded the 20 T cell receptor beta chains listed below, sequenced in a study of TIL therapy for anti-PD-1-resistant metastatic lung cancer. Time point in this sample: pre-treatment sample, taken before nivolumab and TIL therapy. Sequencing used immunoSEQ v3. Clones were read by immunoSEQ multiplex PCR, and TCRdb kept only the in-frame ones, dropping some. Among approximately 60,000 clones listed, over 70% were seen once. Here the sequenced sample was blood, taken at baseline. The receptor set was obtained from a person aged 25 to 85 with non-small cell lung cancer.

The chain joins TRBV19 to TRBJ2-5; no reliable D call. The V and J ends lost 5 bases and 5 bases respectively, with 18 bases between them. Germline assignment: CDR1 LNHDA and CDR2 SQIVND (reference sequence). The CDR3 loop spans 15 amino acids. The CDR3: CASSPQATPTETQYF. CDR3 DNA sequence: TGTGCCAGTAGTCCCCAGGCAACCCCGACCGAGACCCAGTACTTC.

The V and J genes are TRBV30 and TRBJ2-1, with D possibly called TRBD1 or TRBD2 (5 bases each). The CDR3 sequence is 15 residues long. Per the germline V gene, CDR1 is GTSNPN and CDR2 is SVGIG (reference sequence). V was cut by 5 bases and J by 1 base, with 15 bases left in between. CDR3 sequence (DNA): TGTGCCTGGCGGCGGTGGGGGAAGTCCTACAATGAGCAGTTCTTC. Its translation: CAWRRWGKSYNEQFF.

A few counts support this clone. The chain has TRBV7-2 and TRBJ2-5; the match to TRBD2 covers 7 bases. There are 14 residues in the CDR3. V shed 5 bases, J shed 2 bases, and the junction held 5 bases outside the gene matches. From germline, CDR1 is SGHTA and CDR2 FQGNSA. The CDR3, as DNA: TGTGCCAGCAGCCACCAGCGGGGTCAAGAGACCCAGTACTTC. Its protein product is CASSHQRGQETQYF.

The chain employs TRBV2 and TRBJ1-1; a weak D match, TRBD1 (5 bases). This CDR3 spans 12 amino acids. The ends were cut back, 6 bases at V and 9 bases at J, with 14 bases in the middle. From germline, CDR1 is SNHLY and CDR2 FYNNEI. DNA of the CDR3: TGTGCCAGCAGAGACGACAGATTCAAAGCTTTCTTT. Translated, it gives CASRDDRFKAFF.

This chain joins TRBV4-2 and TRBJ1-2, with D perhaps matching TRBD1 (6 bases). The CDR3 is made up of 16 amino acids. Looked up from germline, CDR1 is LGHNA and CDR2 is YNFKEQ. Trimming shortened V by 1 base and J by 2 bases, and 14 bases separated the two germline ends. CDR3 sequence: CASSQGVGGPNYGYTF. For the CDR3, the DNA is TGTGCCAGCAGCCAAGGGGTGGGGGGGCCCAACTATGGCTACACCTTC.

The J gene is TRBJ2-5, the V gene TRBV6-5; D gene uncertain. The CDR3 spans 15 residues. Germline V gene lookup returns CDR1 MNHEY and CDR2 SVGAGI. V was shortened by 1 base and J by 4 bases, with 13 bases between the two germline ends. The CDR3 is CASSYWFAGIETQYF. DNA for the CDR3: TGTGCCAGCAGTTACTGGTTTGCAGGTATAGAGACCCAGTACTTC.

The chain joins TRBV18 to TRBJ1-2, with D possibly being TRBD1 (5 bases). The ends were cut back, 4 bases at V and 8 bases at J, with 20 bases in the middle. Germline loops: CDR1 KGHSH, CDR2 LQKENI. The CDR3 is 15 residues long. The CDR3 is CASSLYGGTQYGYTF. CDR3 in DNA: TGTGCCAGCTCACTCTATGGGGGGACGCAATACGGCTACACCTTC.

The V call is TRBV7-9, the J call TRBJ1-5; D not certain. Between the trimmed V and J ends, which lost 1 base and 5 bases, there was a span of 6 bases. This CDR3 spans 13 amino acids. Germline loops: CDR1 SEHNR, CDR2 FQNEAQ (reference sequence). The CDR3 loop is CASSLVGDQPQHF. The DNA for the CDR3 is TGTGCCAGCAGCTTAGTGGGAGATCAGCCCCAGCATTTT.

The V gene is TRBV27, the J gene TRBJ2-3; D possibly corresponds to TRBD2 (5 bases). Trimming took off 7 bases at V and 6 bases at J, with 20 bases between the two ends. The germline V gene encodes CDR1 MNHEY and CDR2 SMNVEV (reference sequence). The CDR3 contains 15 residues. The CDR3 protein is CASKFRLSSGDTQYF. The CDR3 DNA reads as TGTGCCAGCAAATTTAGGCTTTCGTCGGGGGATACGCAGTATTTT.

The chain joins TRBV7-8 to TRBJ2-3; a possible D gene is TRBD1 (5 bases). V lost 3 bases and J lost 1, with 8 bases in between. Looked up from germline, CDR1 is SGHVS and CDR2 is FQNEAQ. The CDR3 consists of 14 residues. CDR3 DNA sequence: TGTGCCAGCAGCTTCCTAGGGGGCACAGATACGCAGTATTTT. This codes for CASSFLGGTDTQYF.

The chain employs TRBV2 and TRBJ1-5; no definite D call. Germline V CDR1 and CDR2: SNHLY, FYNNEI. This CDR3 is built from 14 residues. V was cut by 10 bases and J by 5 bases, with 18 bases left in between. This CDR3 is CATSVDGWYQPQHF. The CDR3 region has the DNA TGTGCCACCTCAGTGGACGGGTGGTATCAGCCCCAGCATTTT. The variable domain in full, completed from reference TRBV2 and TRBJ1-5, reads EPEVTQTPSHQVTQMGQEVILRCVPISNHLYFYWYRQILGQKVEFLVSFYNNEISEKSEIFDDQFSVERPDGSNFTLKIRSTKLEDSAMYFCATSVDGWYQPQHFGDGTRLSIL.

V and J are TRBV6-5 and TRBJ2-2; possible D gene TRBD2, 5 bases. There are 13 residues in the CDR3. V was clipped by 2 bases and J by 7 bases, with 8 bases between them. Germline loops: CDR1 MNHEY, CDR2 SVGAGI. The CDR3 here is CASSYGRGGELFF. DNA for the CDR3: TGTGCCAGCAGTTACGGCCGGGGCGGGGAGCTGTTTTTT.

The rearrangement uses TRBV19 and TRBJ2-7, with D tentatively TRBD1 (7 bases). The CDR3 loop spans 16 amino acids. Trimming took off 3 bases at V and 4 bases at J, with 19 bases between the two ends. CDR1 and CDR2 from the germline V gene are LNHDA and SQIVND (reference sequence). As DNA, the CDR3 is TGTGCCAGTAGTATGCGGGACAGTGCCACACCTTACGAGCAGTACTTC. Amino acids: CASSMRDSATPYEQYF.

The genes are TRBV2 and TRBJ2-1; 15 bases are a match to TRBD2. V shed 4 bases, J shed 0 bases, and the junction held 7 bases outside the gene matches. Germline CDR1 is SNHLY and CDR2 is FYNNEI. The CDR3 spans 19 residues. The CDR3: CASSAPGTSGRSSYNEQFF. The CDR3 DNA is TGTGCCAGCAGTGCTCCCGGGACTAGCGGGAGGAGCTCCTACAATGAGCAGTTCTTC.

The chain uses TRBV15 and TRBJ1-5; 7 nucleotides match TRBD1. Germline CDR1 reads LNHNV; CDR2 reads YYDKDF (reference sequence). The CDR3 contains 16 residues. V shed 0 bases and J 2 bases; nucleotides not matched to a gene: 4. This CDR3 is CATSRELQGGNQPQHF. The CDR3, as DNA: TGTGCCACCAGCAGAGAACTGCAGGGGGGCAATCAGCCCCAGCATTTT.

This chain connects TRBV25-1 to TRBJ1-2; TRBD1 might be the D (5 bases). The CDR3 loop spans 12 amino acids. The germline V gene has CDR1 MGHDK and CDR2 SYGVNS. The V and J ends lost 3 bases and 9 bases respectively, with 11 bases between them. This CDR3 reads CASSEGTLRYTF. The CDR3 bases are TGTGCCAGCAGTGAGGGGACGCTCCGCTACACCTTC.

The rearrangement uses TRBV20-1 and TRBJ1-2; 7 bases map to TRBD1. CDR1 is DFQATT, CDR2 SNEGSKA, per germline (reference sequence). V shed 6 bases and J 6 bases; nucleotides not matched to a gene: 4. The CDR3 extends over 11 amino acids. In DNA, the CDR3 is TGCAGTGCATACGACAGGGATGGCTACACCTTC. Translation: CSAYDRDGYTF.

The CDR3 DNA reads as TGTGCCAGCAGCCAAGATGGGATGTCCCTCCACTTT. This gives the protein CASSQDGMSLHF. J is TRBJ1-6 and V is TRBV4-2, with unresolved D. Trimming cost V 0 bases and J 14 bases, with 8 bases left between them. The germline gives CDR1 LGHNA, CDR2 YNFKEQ. This CDR3 is built from 12 residues.

V and J are TRBV7-3 and TRBJ2-3, with TRBD2 matching 14 bases. J was trimmed by 4 bases and V by 1 base; bases with no gene match: 10. This CDR3 spans 19 amino acids. CDR1 and CDR2 from the germline V gene are SGHTA and FQGTGA. CDR3 protein: CASSLRLGTSGSLADTQYF. CDR3 DNA: TGTGCCAGCAGCTTAAGGTTAGGGACTAGCGGGAGTCTCGCAGATACGCAGTATTTT. The full variable domain, its missing parts supplied by reference TRBV7-3 and TRBJ2-3, is GAGVSQTPSNKVTEKGKYVELRCDPISGHTALYWYRQSLGQGPEFLIYFQGTGAADDSGLPNDRFFAVRPEGSVSTLKIQRTERGDSAVYLCASSLRLGTSGSLADTQYFGPGTRLTVL.

The V gene is TRBV7-6, the J gene TRBJ2-1; 11 bases align to TRBD2. CDR1 is SGHVS and CDR2 is FNYEAQ in the germline V gene. Trimming at V came to 4 bases and at J to 4 bases, leaving 9 bases not matched to a gene. The CDR3 is 17 residues long. The CDR3 DNA is TGTGCCAGCAGCTCTCTAGCGGGGGGCTCCATTTACAATGAGCAGTTCTTC. Its protein product is CASSSLAGGSIYNEQFF.